Listed below are T cell receptor beta chains from one sample, sequenced in a study of T cells after yellow fever vaccination. TCRdb reprocessed the 5' RACE reads via MiXCR and lists one record per CDR3 protein. The table shows around 320,000 distinct CDR3 sequences, with 3.5% to 4.5% occurring only once. The sequenced sample was PBMCs, obtained 15 days after the yellow fever booster vaccination. Source of these receptors: a man younger than 30 who received the YFV17D yellow fever vaccine. Each CDR3 is given with its conserved first and last residue. A D gene is named only where the DNA matches it firmly. Not every row has a clone size; where given, it reads once, few, many or a size class.

many	TRBJ2-1	NA	TRBV20-1	CSARDRAFLNEQFF	TGCAGTGCTAGAGACCGGGCGTTCCTCAATGAGCAGTTCTTC
many	TRBJ1-2	NA	TRBV6-5	CASSYDQGLAHGYTF	TGTGCCAGCAGTTACGACCAGGGGTTAGCACATGGCTACACCTTC
NA	TRBJ2-7	NA	TRBV12-3/TRBV12-4	CASSSPLPYGEQYF	TGTGCCAGCAGTTCCCCTCTCCCGTATGGCGAGCAGTACTTC
few	TRBJ2-2	NA	TRBV5-1	CASSLEVRNTGELFF	TGCGCCAGCAGCTTGGAGGTCCGGAACACCGGGGAGCTGTTTTTT
many	TRBJ2-3	TRBD2	TRBV5-1	CASSLMTSGGARTDTQYF	TGCGCCAGCAGCTTGATGACTAGCGGGGGGGCCCGGACAGATACGCAGTATTTT
few	TRBJ2-5	TRBD1	TRBV5-1	CASSVIYRGRKTQYF	TGCGCCAGCAGCGTTATATACAGGGGGCGGAAGACCCAGTACTTC
NA	TRBJ1-1	NA	TRBV20-1	CSAPRGGVNTEAFF	TGCAGTGCACCGCGGGGAGGGGTGAACACTGAAGCTTTCTTT
many	TRBJ1-3	NA	TRBV5-1	CASSLGPGAGGNTIYF	TGCGCCAGCAGCTTGGGGCCGGGGGCTGGTGGAAACACCATATATTTT
NA	TRBJ1-2	NA	TRBV29-1	CSATVNYGYTF	TGCAGCGCGACAGTTAACTATGGCTACACCTTC
many	TRBJ2-7	TRBD1	TRBV11-2	CASSKPGTGLSYEQYF	TGTGCCAGCAGTAAACCCGGGACAGGGTTATCCTACGAGCAGTACTTC
NA	TRBJ2-3	TRBD1	TRBV6-5	CASSYSAGGSDTQYF	TGTGCCAGCAGTTACTCTGCAGGGGGCTCGGATACGCAGTATTTT
NA	TRBJ2-3	NA	TRBV30	CACSKRSTDTQYF	TGTGCCTGTTCGAAGAGGAGTACAGATACGCAGTATTTT
many	TRBJ2-2	NA	TRBV20-1	CGSATGTGELFF	TGCGGCTCCGCCACCGGCACCGGGGAGCTGTTTTTT
many	TRBJ1-6	TRBD1	TRBV7-9	CASSLGQGARNSPLHF	TGTGCCAGCAGCTTAGGACAGGGGGCGCGGAATTCACCCCTCCACTTT
many	TRBJ2-1	TRBD2	TRBV29-1	CSVAPSGTIYNEQFF	TGCAGCGTTGCCCCTAGCGGGACCATTTACAATGAGCAGTTCTTC
many	TRBJ2-1	NA	TRBV5-6	CASSFGPSRSYYNEQFF	TGTGCCAGCAGCTTCGGACCCTCCCGCTCCTACTACAATGAGCAGTTCTTC
NA	TRBJ1-6	NA	TRBV20-1	CSARRHPNNSPLHF	TGCAGTGCTAGAAGACACCCTAATAATTCACCCCTCCACTTT
few	TRBJ2-1	NA	TRBV7-9	CASSLPAGRDGNNEQFF	TGTGCCAGCAGCTTACCCGCGGGAAGGGACGGGAACAATGAGCAGTTCTTC
many	TRBJ1-4	NA	TRBV12-5	CASGPVGRDEKLFF	TGTGCTAGTGGCCCGGTCGGCCGGGATGAAAAACTGTTTTTT
many	TRBJ2-3	TRBD2	TRBV12-3/TRBV12-4	CATGRGTQYF	TGTGCCACCGGGAGGGGTACGCAGTATTTT
many	TRBJ2-1	NA	TRBV7-8	CASSLGFDEQFF	TGTGCCAGCAGCCTGGGGTTCGATGAGCAGTTCTTC
many	TRBJ2-1	TRBD2	TRBV7-8	CASSATSGGLNGQFF	TGTGCCAGCAGCGCGACTAGCGGGGGGTTAAATGGGCAGTTCTTC
many	TRBJ1-1	NA	TRBV4-3	CASSQDLFSNTEAFF	TGCGCCAGCAGCCAAGATCTGTTCTCGAACACTGAAGCTTTCTTT
NA	TRBJ1-3	TRBD1	TRBV18	CASSRRQGLGNTIYF	TGTGCCAGCTCACGTCGACAGGGTCTTGGAAACACCATATATTTT
many	TRBJ1-2	NA	TRBV10-3	CAISDVQGEYGYTF	TGTGCCATCAGTGATGTACAAGGGGAATATGGCTACACCTTC
few	TRBJ1-6	NA	TRBV12-3/TRBV12-4	CASSPEVSSPLHF	TGTGCCAGCAGTCCCGAGGTGTCGTCACCCCTCCACTTT
few	TRBJ2-3	TRBD1	TRBV7-9	CASSSYQGADTQYF	TGTGCCAGCAGCTCCTACCAGGGGGCAGATACGCAGTATTTT
many	TRBJ2-1	NA	TRBV12-3/TRBV12-4	CASTPDYNEQFF	TGTGCCAGCACCCCGGACTACAATGAGCAGTTCTTC
many	TRBJ2-3	TRBD2	TRBV5-1	CASSDGLAADTQYF	TGCGCCAGCAGCGACGGACTAGCGGCAGATACGCAGTATTTT
many	TRBJ2-5	NA	TRBV28	CASSFGQRPETQYF	TGTGCCAGCAGTTTCGGCCAGCGGCCAGAGACCCAGTACTTC
few	TRBJ1-1	TRBD1	TRBV27	CASSSPRQGRGRTEAFF	TGTGCCAGCAGTTCGCCCAGACAGGGTCGGGGACGCACTGAAGCTTTCTTT
many	TRBJ2-3	NA	TRBV6-5	CASSNPWADTQYF	TGTGCCAGCAGTAACCCCTGGGCAGATACGCAGTATTTT
NA	TRBJ1-1	NA	TRBV15	CATSRGARPGTEAFF	TGTGCCACCAGCAGAGGGGCCCGGCCCGGCACTGAAGCTTTCTTT
NA	TRBJ2-7	NA	TRBV7-6	CASSPDLGRIDEQYF	TGTGCCAGCAGCCCGGACCTTGGGAGAATCGACGAGCAGTACTTC
many	TRBJ1-4	TRBD1	TRBV12-3/TRBV12-4	CASSRTGFSKKLFF	TGTGCCAGCAGCCGGACAGGGTTTAGTAAAAAACTGTTTTTT
NA	TRBJ1-6	NA	TRBV7-6	CASSAGQLNSPLHF	TGTGCCAGCAGCGCTGGACAGCTTAATTCACCCCTCCACTTT
NA	TRBJ1-1	NA	TRBV5-4	CASSLSWTEAFF	TGTGCCAGCAGCTTGTCATGGACTGAAGCTTTCTTT
NA	TRBJ2-1	TRBD2	TRBV4-3	CASSRGGTSGLSYNEQFF	TGCGCCAGCAGCCGTGGGGGGACTAGCGGTTTATCCTACAATGAGCAGTTCTTC
many	TRBJ2-7	TRBD1	TRBV4-1	CASSRIPGQGYEQYF	TGCGCCAGCAGCCGAATACCGGGACAGGGGTACGAGCAGTACTTC
many	TRBJ2-2	NA	TRBV6-1	CASRAGHNTGELFF	TGTGCCAGCAGGGCGGGACACAACACCGGGGAGCTGTTTTTT
few	TRBJ2-5	NA	TRBV4-1	CASRLQAKRQETQYF	TGCGCCAGCAGGCTCCAGGCCAAGCGACAAGAGACCCAGTACTTC
many	TRBJ2-3	NA	TRBV15	CATSRASQGSQYF	TGTGCCACCAGCAGAGCCTCCCAGGGATCGCAGTATTTT
many	TRBJ1-1	TRBD1	TRBV5-1	CASSTQGDTEAFF	TGCGCCAGCAGCACCCAGGGGGACACTGAAGCTTTCTTT
many	TRBJ1-1	NA	TRBV20-1	CSARDPRANTEAFF	TGCAGTGCTAGAGATCCCCGCGCGAACACTGAAGCTTTCTTT
many	TRBJ1-6	TRBD1	TRBV5-5	CASSTTDRIGSPLHF	TGTGCCAGCAGCACAACGGACAGGATCGGGTCACCCCTCCACTTT
many	TRBJ2-5	NA	TRBV20-1	CSAFEPIQETQYF	TGCAGTGCGTTTGAACCTATCCAAGAGACCCAGTACTTC
few	TRBJ1-2	TRBD1	TRBV3-1	CASSQGGRGNYGYTF	TGTGCCAGCAGCCAAGGTGGCAGGGGGAACTATGGCTACACCTTC
few	TRBJ2-3	TRBD2	TRBV24-1	CATGLAGGGDTQYF	TGTGCCACGGGACTAGCGGGGGGGGGAGATACGCAGTATTTT
many	TRBJ1-3	TRBD1	TRBV20-1	CSAPRDRGLGNTIYF	TGCAGTGCTCCCCGGGACAGGGGGCTGGGAAACACCATATATTTT
few	TRBJ2-4	NA	TRBV4-3	CASSQDNGAKNIQYF	TGCGCCAGCAGCCAAGATAACGGAGCGAAAAACATTCAGTACTTC
many	TRBJ1-6	TRBD1	TRBV5-5	CASSLAVQGGNSPLHF	TGTGCCAGCAGCTTGGCCGTTCAGGGGGGTAATTCACCCCTCCACTTT
many	TRBJ2-3	NA	TRBV20-1	CSVRRWRQGGTDTQYF	TGCAGTGTTCGGCGTTGGAGGCAGGGCGGCACAGATACGCAGTATTTT
NA	TRBJ2-5	TRBD2	TRBV20-1	CSAREAQRGQETQYF	TGCAGTGCTAGAGAGGCCCAGCGGGGTCAAGAGACCCAGTACTTC
many	TRBJ2-1	TRBD1	TRBV9	CASSVTRAGGEQFF	TGTGCCAGCAGCGTAACCCGGGCAGGGGGTGAGCAGTTCTTC
many	TRBJ2-1	NA	TRBV6-5	CASSYGGGRNEQFF	TGTGCCAGCAGTTACGGGGGGGGGCGGAATGAGCAGTTCTTC
many	TRBJ2-1	NA	TRBV5-1	CASSLYSGTPIEFF	TGCGCCAGCAGCTTGTACTCCGGGACTCCCATTGAGTTCTTC
NA	TRBJ1-5	TRBD1	TRBV27	CASSLIGRGRNQPQHF	TGTGCCAGCAGTTTAATCGGCAGGGGGCGAAATCAGCCCCAGCATTTT
few	TRBJ2-1	NA	TRBV5-1	CASSLAEGPYNEQFF	TGCGCCAGCAGCTTGGCTGAGGGCCCCTACAATGAGCAGTTCTTC